This is a list of T cell receptor beta chains from one sample in a study of patients and donors after allogeneic stem cell transplantation. In TCRdb, the RT-PCR reads were re-called with MiXCR into one record per CDR3 protein. The data hold under 200,000 distinct CDR3 sequences, with around 30% observed a single time. Sequencing used blood, either unsorted or a sorted T cell fraction (not recorded which). The source of these receptors is a human donor who was either an allogeneic HSCT recipient or a stem cell or donor lymphocyte infusion donor (not recorded which). It is not recorded whose cells these are; they may come from a transplant donor. Each CDR3 is given with its conserved first and last residue.

j_gene,v_gene,CDR3aa
TRBJ2-1,TRBV7-9,CASSSGAGDYNEQFF
TRBJ2-1,TRBV29-1,CSVWPRGSYNEQFF
TRBJ2-7,TRBV28,CASTSTGGAGYEQYF
TRBJ1-1,TRBV6-5,CASSYPRGRGSGEAFF
TRBJ2-3,TRBV1,CTSSQAASGSADTQYF
TRBJ2-7,TRBV4-3,CASSRDRRVYEQYF
TRBJ2-7,TRBV7-6,CASSSSRDEQYF
TRBJ1-1,TRBV6-4,CASSDPSGGSTEAFF
TRBJ2-1,TRBV3-1,CASSPREFGYNEQFF
TRBJ2-7,TRBV28,CASSLGAGGYEQYF
TRBJ2-7,TRBV13,CASSSGGHEQYF
TRBJ1-1,TRBV19,CASSIEPGTEAFF
TRBJ2-1,TRBV9,CASSVVGAKNEQFF
TRBJ2-1,TRBV20-1,CSARPPHREQMGNEQFF
TRBJ1-2,TRBV30,CAWSLGLTGENGYTF
TRBJ2-5,TRBV12-3/TRBV12-4,CASSLSVEETQYF
TRBJ2-1,TRBV7-2,CASSLAPLVYNEQFF
TRBJ2-5,TRBV29-1,CSVEREVQETQYF
TRBJ1-1,TRBV20-1,CSTTETNTEAFF
TRBJ2-1,TRBV12-3/TRBV12-4,CASSLLAGTPYNEQFF
TRBJ2-7,TRBV24-1,CATPGQNEQYF
TRBJ1-1,TRBV4-1,CASSQFGQGAKAFF
TRBJ1-2,TRBV6-5,CASSYGEGTGYTF
TRBJ2-4,TRBV20-1,CSARQGVWDLAKNIQYF
TRBJ1-5,TRBV19,CASSIDRAGQPQHF
TRBJ2-5,TRBV10-3,CAIRTGDSKETQYF
TRBJ2-1,TRBV10-3,CAIKGEGEQFF
TRBJ2-4,TRBV7-6,CASSSVGQKNIQYF
TRBJ1-1,TRBV5-1,CASSLEGPDNTEAFF
TRBJ2-3,TRBV5-4,CASSRQRGGDTQYF
TRBJ1-5,TRBV5-6,CASSSTRVLNQPQHF
TRBJ1-5,TRBV5-1,CASSPTGGSNQPQHF
TRBJ2-4,TRBV28,CASQGQGAKNIQYF
TRBJ1-2,TRBV5-6,CASSLVGSIGYGYTF
TRBJ2-3,TRBV5-4,CASSSQLAGGIMRTDTQYF
TRBJ2-1,TRBV6-2/TRBV6-3,CASSYSLGQGLFLSSYNEQFF
TRBJ2-1,TRBV7-2,CASSLWLGRGNEQFF
TRBJ2-1,TRBV7-6,CASSLASYNEQFF
TRBJ1-1,TRBV20-1,CSARKQLNTEAFF